A selection of T cell receptor beta chains follows, all from one sample in a study of beta chain features in type 1 diabetes. Repertoires were generated with immunoSEQ multiplex PCR, while TCRdb's copy carries only in-frame clones and drops some. This table has roughly 140,000 clones, approximately 12% appearing once. What was sequenced was central memory CD4+ T cells from blood. Source of these receptors: a man aged 18 to 30 in good health. Both conserved end residues are part of each CDR3. The D gene is left open where the match is weak. The size entry is marked missing in some rows and otherwise reads once, few, many or a size class.

>TRBJ2-3|TRBV15|few|.
CATSAGLHYSTDTQYF
>TRBJ2-5|TRBV5-8|.|TRBD1
CASSFGQGETQYF
>TRBJ2-1|TRBV5-1|few|.
CASNQGGHNEQFF
>TRBJ2-5|TRBV5-6|.|.
CASSWLQETQYF
>TRBJ2-5|TRBV11-2|few|.
CASSLGGSQYF
>TRBJ2-1|TRBV5-1|.|TRBD1
CASGDRGNNEQFF
>TRBJ2-5|TRBV14|few|.
CASSQDLQDRYF
>TRBJ1-1|TRBV4-2|few|.
CASSPEGGSEAFF
>TRBJ2-1|TRBV27|many|TRBD2
CASSFSSGSSSYNEQFF
>TRBJ2-3|TRBV29-1|.|TRBD2
CSAGTSGNRDTDTQYF
>TRBJ2-3|TRBV4-1|few|TRBD2
CASSQDGTSSTDTQYF
>TRBJ1-4|TRBV14|.|.
CASSHGGRSGEKLFF
>TRBJ1-6|TRBV7-8|.|.
CASSQNRRFSPLHF
>TRBJ2-6|TRBV4-1|.|.
CASSQDPASSGANVLTF
>TRBJ2-2|TRBV2|few|.
CASKADTGELFF
>TRBJ2-5|TRBV5-1|.|TRBD2
CASSLATSGREETQYF
>TRBJ1-2|TRBV28|few|TRBD1
CASNMGDRDVTRAGYTF
>TRBJ2-4|TRBV10-3|.|TRBD2
CAISETGLAGGLDIQYF
>TRBJ2-7|TRBV9|few|.
CASSVGVELSYEQYF
>TRBJ2-7|TRBV15|.|.
CATSRDWGEQYF
>TRBJ2-3|TRBV9|few|TRBD2
CASSSTSGRTDTQYF
>TRBJ2-3|TRBV7-9|many|.
CASSLGRTDTQYF
>TRBJ2-6|TRBV10-3|few|TRBD2
CAISETSGSTGANVLTF
>TRBJ1-2|TRBV10-3|few|TRBD1
CAIRFTTGGNYGYTF
>TRBJ1-1|TRBV10-3|few|TRBD1
CAIAQPGQGTEAFF
>TRBJ1-2|TRBV29-1|.|.
CSVEDPRGKRDGYTF
>TRBJ1-5|TRBV2|few|TRBD1
CASSAGDRGNQPQHF
>TRBJ2-1|TRBV4-3|many|.
CASSPSYVTGEQFF
>TRBJ2-1|TRBV7-7|few|TRBD2
CASSPFRGTSGRASLNEQFF
>TRBJ2-3|TRBV18|few|.
CASSSSAGSTDTQYF
>TRBJ2-3|TRBV29-1|.|TRBD1
CSVESDRGPDTQYF
>TRBJ2-7|TRBV28|few|TRBD1
CASSGGTGAGEQYF
>TRBJ2-3|TRBV5-4|.|TRBD2
CASSLGLAGGTDTQYF
>TRBJ1-2|TRBV7-2|.|.
CASSLGTAGRYGYTF
>TRBJ2-3|TRBV7-9|.|.
CASSPDWGRGDTQYF
>TRBJ2-5|TRBV6-5|few|.
CASSILSGNQETQYF
>TRBJ2-1|TRBV27|.|.
CASSLGVARLPGVNEQFF
>TRBJ1-1|TRBV29-1|.|.
CSAGGANTEAFF
>TRBJ2-4|TRBV10-2|few|.
CASSEIGGGLAKNIQYF
>TRBJ1-5|TRBV28|few|.
CASSSDKAFSNQPQHF
>TRBJ2-7|TRBV28|.|.
CASSYTPYEQYF
>TRBJ2-1|TRBV18|many|TRBD1
CASSRRDSVNNEQFF
>TRBJ2-4|TRBV19|few|TRBD1
CASSTGDRGRRDIQYF
>TRBJ1-3|TRBV5-6|few|.
CASSLEGSIYF
>TRBJ1-2|TRBV5-6|few|TRBD1
CASSLWGTGDNYGYTF
>TRBJ2-1|TRBV28|.|.
CASSWLGASSYNEQFF
>TRBJ2-2|TRBV7-2|many|.
CASSTYNTGELFF
>TRBJ2-1|TRBV30|.|.
CAWYRDYNEQFF
>TRBJ1-1|TRBV15|.|.
CATSRDLQGRTEAFF